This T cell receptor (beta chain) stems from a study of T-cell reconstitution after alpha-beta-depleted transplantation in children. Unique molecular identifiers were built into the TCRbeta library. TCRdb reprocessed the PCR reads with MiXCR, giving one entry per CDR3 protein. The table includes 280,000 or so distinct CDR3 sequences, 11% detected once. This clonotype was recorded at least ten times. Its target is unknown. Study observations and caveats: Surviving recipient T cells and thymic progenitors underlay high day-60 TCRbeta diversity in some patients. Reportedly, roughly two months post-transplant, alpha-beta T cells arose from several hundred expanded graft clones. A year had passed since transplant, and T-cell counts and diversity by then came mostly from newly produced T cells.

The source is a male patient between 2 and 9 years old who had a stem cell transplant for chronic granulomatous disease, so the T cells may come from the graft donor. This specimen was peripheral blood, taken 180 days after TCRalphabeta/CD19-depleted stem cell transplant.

This CDR3 is CASSSQTGANQPQHF. CDR3 nucleotides: TGTGCCAGCAGTTCCCAGACAGGGGCGAATCAGCCCCAGCATTTT. J is TRBJ1-5 and V is TRBV12-3 or TRBV12-4, with 8 bases fitting TRBD1. This CDR3 spans 15 amino acids. The ends lost 4 bases at V and 4 bases at J; junction bases unmatched: 6.